This T cell receptor beta chain was identified in a study of cytotoxic CD8 clonotypes in ibrutinib-treated CLL. CDR3 length: 17 residues. The J segment lost 0 bases and the V segment lost 1 base, leaving 5 bases of the junction unmatched. From germline, CDR1 is LNHNV and CDR2 YYDKDF (reference sequence). Clones were sequenced by immunoSEQ multiplex PCR, and TCRdb holds only the in-frame ones, with some missing. Here the sample spans 150,000 to 250,000 clones, around 72% being singletons. This clone came up a few times. The J gene is TRBJ1-5, the V gene TRBV15, with 8 bases matching TRBD1. The material was PBMCs, obtained after 24 months of ibrutinib treatment. This TCR was sampled from a human donor with chronic lymphocytic leukemia. CDR3 amino acids: CATSRAGQAYSNQPQHF. The DNA of the CDR3 is TGTGCCACCAGCAGAGCGGGACAGGCGTATAGCAATCAGCCCCAGCATTTT. The full variable domain, with the rest looked up from reference TRBV15 and TRBJ1-5, is DAMVIQNPRYQVTQFGKPVTLSCSQTLNHNVMYWYQQKSSQAPKLLFHYYDKDFNNEADTPDNFQSRRPNTSFCFLDIRSPGLGDTAMYLCATSRAGQAYSNQPQHFGDGTRLSIL.